These 23 T cell receptor beta chains originate from one sample sequenced in a study of blood T cell repertoires in COVID-19. Some clones are missing from TCRdb's copy, which holds only in-frame ones; the method was immunoSEQ multiplex PCR. This sample has 95,000 to 120,000 clones; roughly 85% occur once, and the top ten carry approximately 13%. What was sequenced was peripheral blood. Receptors originate from a human donor in a cohort sampled during active COVID-19.

The rearrangement joins TRBV7-9 to TRBJ1-1; no definite D call. This CDR3 spans 14 amino acids. The V end was cut by 5 bases, the J end by 1 base, with 11 bases between. The germline CDR1 and CDR2 sequences are SEHNR and FQNEAQ (reference sequence). The CDR3 is CASSPLDKNTEAFF. In DNA, the CDR3 is TGTGCCAGCAGCCCCCTTGACAAGAACACTGAAGCTTTCTTT.

This rearrangement joins TRBV10-1 to TRBJ2-3; TRBD2 matches 9 bases. The CDR3 is 18 residues long. The V gene's germline CDR1 is WNHNN and CDR2 SYGVQD (reference sequence). Germline trimming cut 2 bases from V and 0 bases from J; bases unmatched to any gene: 9. This CDR3 reads CASSEPNSGGASTDTQYF. As DNA, the CDR3 is TGCGCCAGCAGTGAGCCGAATAGCGGGGGAGCTAGCACAGATACGCAGTATTTT.

This chain connects TRBV2 to TRBJ2-7; 8 bases fit TRBD1. In germline, CDR1 is SNHLY, CDR2 FYNNEI. The CDR3 loop spans 14 amino acids. V gave up 2 bases and J gave up 5 bases; unmatched junction bases: 5. The CDR3 sequence is CASSEQGAADEQYF. CDR3 nucleotide sequence: TGTGCCAGCAGTGAACAGGGGGCGGCTGACGAGCAGTACTTC.

This chain links TRBV9 with TRBJ2-6, with D possibly being TRBD2 (6 bases). Trimming pared 3 bases from V and 0 bases from J, leaving 10 bases between. CDR3 length equals 16 residues. CDR1 is SGDLS, CDR2 YYNGEE, per germline. CDR3 sequence: CASSGYGSSGANVLTF. The CDR3 DNA reads as TGTGCCAGCAGCGGCTACGGGAGCTCTGGGGCCAACGTCCTGACTTTC.

The chain links TRBV7-6 to TRBJ2-7; 7 nucleotides line up with TRBD1. The CDR3 runs to 16 residues. Germline assignment: CDR1 SGHVS and CDR2 FNYEAQ. The V gene end was trimmed by 4 bases and the J gene end by 0 bases; junction bases not matched to a gene: 9. The CDR3 DNA sequence: TGTGCCAGCAGCTGGGGCGCCCGGGACAGCTCCTACGAGCAGTACTTC. It codes for CASSWGARDSSYEQYF.

The chain recombines TRBV29-1 with TRBJ2-1, with D perhaps TRBD2 (7 bases). CDR1 and CDR2 from the germline V gene are SQVTM and ANQGSEA. Trimming cost V 4 bases and J 3 bases, with 13 bases left between them. The CDR3 is made up of 14 amino acids. The CDR3, as DNA: TGCAGCGTTGTGGGAGGGGGGTACTACAATGAGCAGTTCTTC. Protein: CSVVGGGYYNEQFF.

This chain uses TRBV3-1 (or the pseudogene TRBV3-2) with TRBJ1-2; the D gene is possibly TRBD1 (6 bases). The CDR3 spans 13 residues. V gave up 1 base and J gave up 5 bases, with 8 bases separating them. Germline V gene lookup returns CDR1 LGHDT and CDR2 YNNKEL (reference sequence). CDR3: CASSQGTAYGYTF. Written as DNA, the CDR3 is TGTGCCAGCAGCCAAGGGACAGCATATGGCTACACCTTC.

This clone has a single count. The chain employs TRBV4-1 and TRBJ1-2, with 7 bases lining up with TRBD1. The germline CDR1 and CDR2 sequences are MGHRA and YSYEKL. CDR3 length: 15 amino acids. V lost 0 bases and J lost 7; bases outside the gene matches: 8. The CDR3 reads CASSQDSGQSRGYTF. The CDR3 bases are TGCGCCAGCAGCCAAGATTCGGGACAGAGTCGTGGCTACACCTTC.

The chain couples TRBV6-6 to TRBJ2-7; TRBD1 agrees at 7 bases. From germline, CDR1 is MNHNY and CDR2 SVGAGI (reference sequence). V was pared by 6 bases and J by 2 bases, with 1 base of the junction left unmatched. The CDR3 loop spans 12 amino acids. For the CDR3, the DNA is TGTGCCAGCAGAGACAGGGCCTACGAGCAGTACTTC. This translates into CASRDRAYEQYF.

J is TRBJ1-4 and V is TRBV30; 8 nucleotides align to TRBD1. Looked up from germline, CDR1 is GTSNPN and CDR2 is SVGIG (reference sequence). Unmatched junction bases numbered 8, after V lost 0 bases and J lost 8 bases. The CDR3 spans 15 residues. The CDR3 is CAWSVRTGIHEKLFF. In nucleotides, the CDR3 is TGTGCCTGGAGTGTACGGACAGGGATTCACGAAAAACTGTTTTTT.

V and J are TRBV7-9 and TRBJ2-7; possible D gene TRBD2, 6 bases. Looked up from germline, CDR1 is SEHNR and CDR2 is FQNEAQ (reference sequence). Trimming took off 5 bases at V and 6 bases at J, with 14 bases between the two ends. CDR3 length: 13 amino acids. CDR3 in DNA: TGTGCCAGCAGCCTCGGGGGTGGCGGCGAGCAGTACTTC. Protein sequence: CASSLGGGGEQYF.

This clone appeared a few times. Within the sample, other DNA sequences also encode this same CDR3. This chain uses TRBV10-1 with TRBJ1-3; D gene ambiguous. Germline CDR1 WNHNN, CDR2 SYGVQD (reference sequence). The CDR3 spans 14 residues. Trimming took off 3 bases at V and 2 bases at J, with 8 bases between the two ends. As DNA, the CDR3 is TGCGCCAGCAGTGAATCGGGAACTGGAAACACCATATATTTT. It codes for CASSESGTGNTIYF.

The count of this clone is one. Distinct nucleotide sequences in the sample also encode this CDR3. The chain couples TRBV7-3 to TRBJ1-1; D is unclear. Germline CDR1 reads SGHTA; CDR2 reads FQGTGA. V was pared by 2 bases and J by 3 bases, with 7 bases between. The CDR3 has 13 amino acids. For the CDR3, the DNA is TGTGCCAGCAGCTTATTGAGGGACACTGAAGCTTTCTTT. Translated, it gives CASSLLRDTEAFF.

In nucleotides, the CDR3 is TGTGCCAGCCGAACGCAGGTACCGAACACCGGGGAGCTGTTTTTT. As protein: CASRTQVPNTGELFF. The genes are TRBV19 and TRBJ2-2; D is ambiguous. The CDR3 covers 15 residues. Germline V gives CDR1 LNHDA, CDR2 SQIVND (reference sequence). V lost 9 bases, J lost 0 bases, and 14 bases lay in between.

This chain joins TRBV4-2 and TRBJ1-6; the D gene is possibly TRBD1 (5 bases). The CDR3 extends over 15 amino acids. V was pared by 0 bases and J by 10 bases, with 13 bases between. From germline, CDR1 is LGHNA and CDR2 YNFKEQ. The CDR3 protein is CASSQDTGGLSPLHF. CDR3 DNA: TGTGCCAGCAGCCAAGATACAGGAGGGTTGTCACCCCTCCACTTT.

This chain joins TRBV4-1 and TRBJ2-3; D ambiguous. The CDR3 is 13 residues long. Trimming stripped 4 bases from V and 1 base from J, with 6 bases between. Germline CDR1 reads MGHRA; CDR2 reads YSYEKL. Here the CDR3 reads CASSPRGTDTQYF. CDR3 sequence (DNA): TGCGCCAGCAGCCCCCGGGGCACAGATACGCAGTATTTT.

The chain combines TRBV4-3 with TRBJ1-1, with TRBD1 matching 7 bases. The V segment lost 2 bases and the J segment 0 bases; nucleotides outside the gene matches: 3. From germline, CDR1 is LGHNA and CDR2 YSLEER. The CDR3 is made up of 15 amino acids. CDR3 in amino acids: CASSQRQGMNTEAFF. Here the CDR3 DNA reads TGCGCCAGCAGCCAACGACAGGGTATGAACACTGAAGCTTTCTTT.

This chain joins TRBV12-5 and TRBJ2-3; 13 bases are a match to TRBD2. Losses at the gene ends were 1 base for V and 3 bases for J; bases not matched to a gene: 1. The CDR3 sequence is 16 residues long. Germline V gene lookup returns CDR1 LGHNT and CDR2 FRNRAP. CDR3 DNA sequence: TGTGCTAGTGGTTTGGGGACTAGCGGGGGTACAGATACGCAGTATTTT. Translation gives CASGLGTSGGTDTQYF.

The V and J genes are TRBV29-1 and TRBJ1-1; 8 positions match TRBD1. In germline, CDR1 is SQVTM, CDR2 ANQGSEA. The CDR3 has 12 amino acids. With V trimmed by 6 bases and J by 5 bases, 5 bases remained unmatched. In nucleotides, the CDR3 is TGCAGCGTCGCGGACAGGGAGACTGAAGCTTTCTTT. It encodes CSVADRETEAFF.

The rearrangement uses TRBV6-6 and TRBJ2-5, with D possibly matching TRBD1 (6 bases). Germline V CDR1 and CDR2: MNHNY, SVGAGI (reference sequence). Trimming removed 6 bases at V and 0 bases at J, with 11 bases between. There are 14 residues in the CDR3. The CDR3 loop reads CASRSDRYQETQYF. The CDR3 DNA sequence: TGTGCCAGCAGAAGCGACAGGTACCAAGAGACCCAGTACTTC.

The rearrangement links TRBV3-1 (or the pseudogene TRBV3-2) to TRBJ2-3; D perhaps matches TRBD1 (5 bases). The germline V gene has CDR1 LGHDT and CDR2 YNNKEL (reference sequence). The CDR3 loop spans 15 amino acids. V was trimmed by 4 bases and J by 5 bases, leaving 16 bases between them. CDR3 in amino acids: CASSPPGHRGDTQYF. The CDR3 DNA sequence: TGTGCCAGCAGCCCCCCTGGACACCGAGGAGATACGCAGTATTTT.

The rearrangement joins TRBV27 to TRBJ2-3, with 8 bases fitting TRBD2. Germline CDR1 and CDR2: MNHEY and SMNVEV (reference sequence). Losses at the gene ends were 4 bases for V and 4 bases for J; bases not matched to a gene: 7. The CDR3 runs 15 residues. The CDR3 DNA sequence: TGTGCCAGCAGTTCCCTCGCGGGGGGAGCAGATACGCAGTATTTT. It encodes CASSSLAGGADTQYF.

The chain has TRBV10-3 and TRBJ2-7, with 8 bases that match TRBD1. J was trimmed by 7 bases and V by 3 bases; bases with no gene match: 8. The CDR3 is 14 residues long. Germline lookup yields CDR1 ENHRY and CDR2 SYGVKD. As DNA, the CDR3 is TGTGCCATCAGTGATTCCTGGACAGGGCTAGAGCAGTACTTC. It yields the protein CAISDSWTGLEQYF.